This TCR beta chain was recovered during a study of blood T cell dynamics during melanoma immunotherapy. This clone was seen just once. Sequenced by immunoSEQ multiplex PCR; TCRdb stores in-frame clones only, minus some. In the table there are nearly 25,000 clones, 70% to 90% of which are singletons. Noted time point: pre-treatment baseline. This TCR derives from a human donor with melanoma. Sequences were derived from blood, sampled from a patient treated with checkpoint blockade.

The CDR3 loop is CASSPWTASSGNTIYF. The CDR3 DNA follows: TGTGCCAGTAGTCCCTGGACCGCGAGCTCTGGAAACACCATATATTTT. V usage is TRBV19 and J usage is TRBJ1-3; D is undetermined. CDR3 size: 16 residues. Germline-derived CDR1 and CDR2 are LNHDA and SQIVND (reference sequence). Trimming stripped 5 bases from V and 0 bases from J, with 14 bases between.